Here is one T cell receptor beta chain with its context. Antigen specificity is unknown. Sequencing of TCR beta, carried out with a high-throughput approach, was applied to CD8+ and CD4+ T cells from the blood. These data belong to a study of CD8 T cells in Susac syndrome. General study findings and limits: TCR sequencing and HLA analysis covered a relatively small number of individuals.

V was pared by 4 bases and J by 7 bases, with 10 bases of the junction left unmatched. CDR3 size: 16 residues. Random hexamers primed reverse transcription of about 0.5 to 1 ug RNA. An immunoSEQ multiplex PCR amplified TCR beta CDR3 over 54 Vbeta and 13 Jbeta. TCRdb processed the immunoSEQ multiplex PCR reads anew with MiXCR; each CDR3 protein has one entry. The data contain roughly 300,000 distinct CDR3 sequences, 85% of them singletons. This TCR was sampled from a human donor with multiple sclerosis. The V call is TRBV12-3 or TRBV12-4, the J call TRBJ2-1, with 10 bases matching TRBD2. Sequenced: CD8+ T cells from PBMCs. CDR3: CASSYSLAGERNEQFF. Here the CDR3 DNA reads TGTGCCAGCAGTTACTCTCTAGCGGGAGAACGGAATGAGCAGTTCTTC.